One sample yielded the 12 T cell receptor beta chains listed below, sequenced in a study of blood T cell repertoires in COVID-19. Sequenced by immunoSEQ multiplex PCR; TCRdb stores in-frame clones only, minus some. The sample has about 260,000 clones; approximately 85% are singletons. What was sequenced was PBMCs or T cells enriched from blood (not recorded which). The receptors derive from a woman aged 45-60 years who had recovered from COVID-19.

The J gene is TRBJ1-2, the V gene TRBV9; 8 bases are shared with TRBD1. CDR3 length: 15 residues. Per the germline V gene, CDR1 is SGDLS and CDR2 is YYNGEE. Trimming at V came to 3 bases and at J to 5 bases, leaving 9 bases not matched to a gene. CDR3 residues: CASSAPTGAGYGYTF. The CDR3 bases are TGTGCCAGCAGCGCGCCGACAGGGGCGGGGTATGGCTACACCTTC.

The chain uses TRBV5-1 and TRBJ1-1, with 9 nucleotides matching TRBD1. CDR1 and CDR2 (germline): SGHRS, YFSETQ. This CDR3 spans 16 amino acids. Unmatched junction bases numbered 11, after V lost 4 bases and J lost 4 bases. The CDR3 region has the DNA TGCGCCAGCAGCACCGGACAGGGGAGGTGGGGCACTGAAGCTTTCTTT. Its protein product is CASSTGQGRWGTEAFF.

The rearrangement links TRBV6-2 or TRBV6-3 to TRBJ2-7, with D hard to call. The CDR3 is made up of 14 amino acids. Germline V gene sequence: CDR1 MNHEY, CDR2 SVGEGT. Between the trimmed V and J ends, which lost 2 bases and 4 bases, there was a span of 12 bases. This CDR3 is CASSYVVSFYEQYF. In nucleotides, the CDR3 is TGTGCCAGCAGTTACGTGGTCAGTTTTTACGAGCAGTACTTC.

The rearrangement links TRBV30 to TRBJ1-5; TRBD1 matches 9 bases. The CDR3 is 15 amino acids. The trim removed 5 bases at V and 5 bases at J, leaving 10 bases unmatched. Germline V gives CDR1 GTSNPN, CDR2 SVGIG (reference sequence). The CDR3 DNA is TGTGCCTGGGGGGACAGGGTAGCGCGCGATCAGCCCCAGCATTTT. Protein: CAWGDRVARDQPQHF.

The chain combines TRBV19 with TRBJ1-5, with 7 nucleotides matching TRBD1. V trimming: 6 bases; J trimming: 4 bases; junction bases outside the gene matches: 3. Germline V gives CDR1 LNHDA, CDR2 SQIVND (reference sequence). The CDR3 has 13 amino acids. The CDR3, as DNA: TGTGCCAGTAGCTCGACAGGGAATCAGCCCCAGCATTTT. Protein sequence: CASSSTGNQPQHF. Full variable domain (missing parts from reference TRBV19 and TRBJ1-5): DGGITQSPKYLFRKEGQNVTLSCEQNLNHDAMYWYRQDPGQGLRLIYYSQIVNDFQKGDIAEGYSVSREKKESFPLTVTSAQKNPTAFYLCASSSTGNQPQHFGDGTRLSIL.

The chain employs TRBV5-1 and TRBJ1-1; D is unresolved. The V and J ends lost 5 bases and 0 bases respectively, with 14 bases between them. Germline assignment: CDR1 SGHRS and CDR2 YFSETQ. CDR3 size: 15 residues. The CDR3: CASRTDDIMNTEAFF. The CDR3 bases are TGCGCCAGCAGAACCGATGACATTATGAACACTGAAGCTTTCTTT.

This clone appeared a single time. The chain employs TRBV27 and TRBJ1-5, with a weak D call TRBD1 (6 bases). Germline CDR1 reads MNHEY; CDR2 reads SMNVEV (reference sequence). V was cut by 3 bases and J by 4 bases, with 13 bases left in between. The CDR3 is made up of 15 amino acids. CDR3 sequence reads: CASSFAAGDNQPQHF. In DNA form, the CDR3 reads TGTGCCAGCAGTTTCGCGGCAGGGGATAATCAGCCCCAGCATTTT.

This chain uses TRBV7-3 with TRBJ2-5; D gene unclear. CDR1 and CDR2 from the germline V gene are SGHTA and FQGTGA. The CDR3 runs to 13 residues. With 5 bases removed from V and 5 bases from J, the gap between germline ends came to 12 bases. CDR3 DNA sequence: TGTGCCAGCAGCCCCACGCCAGTCGAGACCCAGTACTTC. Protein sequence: CASSPTPVETQYF.

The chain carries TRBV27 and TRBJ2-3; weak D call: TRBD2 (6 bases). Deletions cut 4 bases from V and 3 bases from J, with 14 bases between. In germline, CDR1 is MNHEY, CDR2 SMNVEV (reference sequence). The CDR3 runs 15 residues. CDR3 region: CASSYGTEGTDTQYF. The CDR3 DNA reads TGTGCCAGCAGTTACGGGACGGAGGGGACAGATACGCAGTATTTT.

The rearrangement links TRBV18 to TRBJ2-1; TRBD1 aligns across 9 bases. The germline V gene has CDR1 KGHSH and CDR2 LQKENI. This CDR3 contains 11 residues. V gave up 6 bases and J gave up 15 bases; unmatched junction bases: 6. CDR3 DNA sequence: TGTGCCAGCTCGCCGGACAGGGGTTCGTTCTTC. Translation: CASSPDRGSFF.

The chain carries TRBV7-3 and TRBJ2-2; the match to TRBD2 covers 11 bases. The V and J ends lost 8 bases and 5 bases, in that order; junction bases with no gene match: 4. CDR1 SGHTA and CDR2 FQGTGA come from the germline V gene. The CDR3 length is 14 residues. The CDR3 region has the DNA TGTGCCAGCGGTAGCGGGAGGGATACCGGGGAGCTGTTTTTT. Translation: CASGSGRDTGELFF.

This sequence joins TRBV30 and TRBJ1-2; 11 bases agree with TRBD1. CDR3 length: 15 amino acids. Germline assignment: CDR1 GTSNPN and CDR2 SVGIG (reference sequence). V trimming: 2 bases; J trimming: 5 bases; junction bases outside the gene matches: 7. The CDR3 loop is CAWSFGQGARYGYTF. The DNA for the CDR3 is TGTGCCTGGAGTTTTGGACAGGGGGCGCGGTATGGCTACACCTTC.